This T cell receptor beta chain was found in a study of beta chain features in type 1 diabetes (dated 2018 in TCRdb). Regarding the complete study: Patients and healthy donors did not differ in mean age, gender distribution, total cell number or subset yield. A total of roughly 98,000,000 sorted cells were examined across all samples, and RNA yield correlated strongly with the number of cells per subset. In the study, TCRB repertoires of sorted circulating CD4+ T cell subsets from recently diagnosed type 1 diabetes patients were compared with those of matched healthy donors. Whereas all 30 or so donors provided naive and central memory subsets, regulatory and stem cell-like memory subsets were isolated from just 8 patients and roughly 8 healthy donors.

All of the isolated RNA was reverse transcribed with the High Capacity cDNA Reverse Transcription Kit, so expressed TCRB transcripts were sequenced. Deep immunoSEQ sequencing was performed on naive, central memory and regulatory T cell samples, with an average of around 3.4 million total reads per sample. Sorted cells were lysed in RLT buffer, and RNA was extracted using DNase-treated RNeasy Micro or Mini kits according to cell number. To prevent cross-contamination, every cell subset was processed on its own, while patient and healthy donor samples were processed together. The immunoSEQ multiplex PCR was used to amplify TCRB sequences from cDNA, yielding 87-bp fragments that span the CDR3 region. The amplicons were sequenced using the Illumina HiSeq platform. As for the authors' bioinformatics: PCR bias was corrected computationally using synthetic template baselines, and reads within Hamming distance 2 were collapsed, with unmergeable singletons discarded. By aligning reads against IMGT, V, D and J genes, CDR3 length, and insertions or deletions at six rearrangement sites were assigned. Within each subset, clonotype counts were normalized to the number of sorted cells before true diversity and Gini coefficients were calculated with the tcR R package. The overlap coefficient, calculated on TCRB nucleotide sequences, was used to measure repertoire sharing. TCRdb carries this immuneACCESS record with in-frame sequences only. Its versions omit some clonotypes, under half of them owing to an unresolved V gene in the studies checked, with the rest unexplained. The DNA gave D and trimming, while V, J and clone size come from that table. This sample holds under 150,000 clones; around 9% were observed only once. The ten top clones hold about 0.7% of the sample.

Each donor gave one peripheral blood draw, averaging around 0.11 L, which was collected into heparinised tubes. A BD FACSAria II and a panel including CD45RO, CCR7, CD25, CD127, CD95 and CD27 were used to sort naive, central memory, regulatory and stem cell-like memory CD4+ T cells. Every sorted population had a purity above 98%. PBMCs were isolated immediately by Lymphoprep density gradient centrifugation and stained directly without culture. To minimize batch effects, samples were stained and sorted in pairs, one healthy donor with one patient per experiment. This clone was observed a handful of times. Its cognate antigen has yet to be identified. Base qualities are not provided; no much larger clone lies one nucleotide away. Overall results and qualifications from the work: A moderate but significant shortening of TCRB CDR3 length was observed in type 1 diabetes patients in all four CD4+ subsets. At VDJ recombination sites, type 1 diabetes patients had fewer insertions and more deleted nucleotides, which implies abnormalities in thymic rearrangement. The naive, central memory and regulatory TCRB repertoires appeared to resemble one another more closely among patients than among healthy donors. Because cDNA was sequenced instead of genomic DNA, highly expressing activated cells could be over-represented, though the groups showed no difference in activation or CD3 levels. Because small numbers of individuals were included in the HLA sub-analyses, any influence of HLA type on TCRB rearrangement was left unresolved. PCR may preferentially amplify shorter templates, but because patient and control samples were amplified and corrected together, any resulting skew would affect both groups equally.

This TCR came from a man under 40 with type 1 diabetes. The sample consisted of central memory CD4+ T cells from blood.

The DNA sequence follows: TGTGCCAGCAGCGTAGATAGCGGGGCCTACAATGAGCAGTTCTTC. It translates as CASSVDSGAYNEQFF. This sequence uses TRBV9 and TRBJ2-1; TRBD2 aligns with 8 central bases. Ends trimmed: V by 0 bases, J by 2 bases; bases unmatched to a gene: 1. For CDR1 and CDR2, the germline V gene lists SGDLS and YYNGEE. The CDR3 runs 15 residues from the cysteine to the phenylalanine. Left in the record is the CDR3 DNA by itself, 45 bases read in frame from the first base. Full variable domain (CDR3 extended with the reference TRBV9 and TRBJ2-1 proteins): DSGVTQTPKHLITATGQRVTLRCSPRSGDLSVYWYQQSLDQGLQFLIQYYNGEERAKGNILERFSAQQFPDLHSELNLSSLELGDSALYFCASSVDSGAYNEQFFGPGTRLTVL.